The 10 T cell receptor beta chains in this list originate from one sample, sequenced in a study of blood T cell repertoires in COVID-19. The assay was immunoSEQ multiplex PCR, and TCRdb's table has in-frame clones only and misses some. The sample shows 200,000 to 300,000 clones, roughly 86% of them seen only once. Sequencing used PBMCs or T cells enriched from blood (not recorded which). The receptor source for this set is a woman between 50 and 59 years old who had recovered from COVID-19.

This clone occurred once. V usage is TRBV4-3 and J usage is TRBJ2-4; 8 bases are shared with TRBD1. Germline V gene sequence: CDR1 LGHNA, CDR2 YSLEER. V lost 3 bases and J lost 6; bases outside the gene matches: 7. This CDR3 is 15 amino acids long. Here the CDR3 reads CASSQSTGEANIQYF. The CDR3 nucleotides read TGCGCCAGCAGCCAGTCGACAGGGGAGGCAAACATTCAGTACTTC.

The chain couples TRBV4-3 to TRBJ2-1; TRBD1 agrees at 7 bases. Germline V gene lookup returns CDR1 LGHNA and CDR2 YSLEER. Trimming removed 4 bases from V and 4 bases from J; junction bases left unmatched: 7. This CDR3 is 15 amino acids long. This chain's CDR3 is CASSPDRVPYNEQFF. The CDR3 coding sequence is TGCGCCAGCAGCCCCGACAGGGTCCCATACAATGAGCAGTTCTTC.

The V call is TRBV9, the J call TRBJ2-1; TRBD2 agrees at 7 bases. Germline assignment: CDR1 SGDLS and CDR2 YYNGEE. J was trimmed by 6 bases and V by 4 bases; bases with no gene match: 13. This CDR3 has 16 amino acids. This chain's CDR3 is CASSPMTAGEVNEQFF. In DNA, the CDR3 is TGTGCCAGCAGCCCAATGACGGCGGGGGAGGTCAATGAGCAGTTCTTC.

The chain has TRBV4-3 and TRBJ2-3; D is uncertain. Trimming removed 1 base from V and 3 bases from J, with 8 bases in between. This CDR3 is built from 14 residues. Germline V gene data show CDR1 as LGHNA and CDR2 as YSLEER. The chain's CDR3 is CASSQGRLTDTQYF. The CDR3 nucleotides read TGCGCCAGCAGCCAAGGGCGGTTGACAGATACGCAGTATTTT.

V and J are TRBV7-2 and TRBJ1-5; 7 positions agree with TRBD1. CDR1 and CDR2 (germline): SGHTA, FQGNSA. V dropped 4 bases and J dropped 8; count of bases not matched to a gene: 11. The CDR3 consists of 15 residues. The CDR3 protein is CASSSAGGGFEPQHF. Here the CDR3 DNA reads TGTGCCAGCAGCTCGGCGGGAGGGGGCTTTGAGCCCCAGCATTTT. The variable domain in full, completed from reference TRBV7-2 and TRBJ1-5, reads GAGVSQSPSNKVTEKGKDVELRCDPISGHTALYWYRQSLGQGLEFLIYFQGNSAPDKSGLPSDRFSAERTGGSVSTLTIQRTQQEDSAVYLCASSSAGGGFEPQHFGDGTRLSIL.

The CDR3 region is CASSALGTGGVRRYTF. The CDR3 DNA reads TGTGCCAGCAGCGCCCTCGGGACAGGGGGAGTTAGGCGCTACACCTTC. The chain recombines TRBV9 with TRBJ1-2, with 11 bases matching TRBD1. This CDR3 region has 16 residues. V was clipped by 3 bases and J by 9 bases; unmatched bases: 13. Germline loops: CDR1 SGDLS, CDR2 YYNGEE.

The chain combines TRBV28 with TRBJ1-2; D might be TRBD1 (5 bases). CDR1 and CDR2 (germline): MDHEN, SYDVKM. The V and J ends lost 5 bases and 4 bases respectively, with 14 bases between them. This CDR3 has 14 residues. The CDR3 loop reads CASSQRVGAYGYTF. The CDR3 DNA reads as TGTGCCAGCAGTCAAAGGGTAGGGGCCTATGGCTACACCTTC.

This clone showed up just once. The DNA for the CDR3 is TGTGCCGTCGCACGGGGCAATGAGCAGTTCTTC. It specifies CAVARGNEQFF. This chain joins TRBV27 and TRBJ2-1; D may be TRBD2 (5 bases). This CDR3 has 11 amino acids. Germline V gene sequence: CDR1 MNHEY, CDR2 SMNVEV (reference sequence). Deletions cut 11 bases from V and 6 bases from J, with 11 bases between.

V gene TRBV7-3 combines with J gene TRBJ2-2; 7 nucleotides agree with TRBD1. V dropped 3 bases and J dropped 3; count of bases not matched to a gene: 4. The CDR3 length is 15 residues. Germline assignment: CDR1 SGHTA and CDR2 FQGTGA. This CDR3 reads CASSLGQRDTGELFF. The CDR3 DNA reads TGTGCCAGCAGCTTGGGACAGCGAGACACCGGGGAGCTGTTTTTT.

This clone was found once. The J gene is TRBJ2-3, the V gene TRBV19; TRBD2 agrees at 13 bases. Trimming cost V 4 bases and J 7 bases; bases outside gene matches: 8. This CDR3 comprises 16 residues. Germline V gene lookup returns CDR1 LNHDA and CDR2 SQIVND (reference sequence). This chain's CDR3 is CASSNRLAGGLNTQYF. CDR3 DNA: TGTGCCAGTAGTAATAGACTAGCGGGGGGACTAAATACGCAGTATTTT.